This entry features one T cell receptor (beta chain) sequence. Its target is not known. Germline loops: CDR1 SNHLY, CDR2 FYNNEI. The V end was cut by 1 base, the J end by 6 bases, with 16 bases between. CDR3 length: 15 residues. This sample was included in a study of regulatory T cells in long-lasting Graves disease. Study-wide results and limits: Sharing of public clonotypes was greater in persistent patients (about 2,700) than in new patients (about 970). Among samples with persistent disease, TRBV28, TRBJ1-2 and TRBJ2-5 were favored. Less diverse TCR repertoires were seen in persistent Graves' patients than in newly diagnosed ones.

Sequencing libraries for TCR beta were prepared with iRepertoire HTBI primers and Arm-PCR of CDR3 regions. Each CDR3 protein gets one entry after TCRdb re-called the multiplex PCR reads with MiXCR. The repertoire includes around 250,000 distinct CDR3 sequences, 20% of them detected once, and around 14% sits in the top ten. Time point: newly diagnosed GD, antithyroid drugs for less than 3 months. Researchers made the TCR library from RNA that was extracted from PBMCs. Those enrolled as patients came out of an endocrinology department in Xi'an, China. The source of this sequence is a female donor with Graves disease. The chain is built from TRBV2 and TRBJ2-7; D tentatively fits TRBD1 or TRBD2 (5 bases each). The sequenced sample was peripheral blood mononuclear cells (PBMCs), obtained at new diagnosis, from a patient treated with antithyroid drugs. The CDR3 loop reads CASSEGGRTPGEQYF. The CDR3 DNA sequence: TGTGCCAGCAGTGAAGGGGGACGGACGCCGGGCGAGCAGTACTTC.